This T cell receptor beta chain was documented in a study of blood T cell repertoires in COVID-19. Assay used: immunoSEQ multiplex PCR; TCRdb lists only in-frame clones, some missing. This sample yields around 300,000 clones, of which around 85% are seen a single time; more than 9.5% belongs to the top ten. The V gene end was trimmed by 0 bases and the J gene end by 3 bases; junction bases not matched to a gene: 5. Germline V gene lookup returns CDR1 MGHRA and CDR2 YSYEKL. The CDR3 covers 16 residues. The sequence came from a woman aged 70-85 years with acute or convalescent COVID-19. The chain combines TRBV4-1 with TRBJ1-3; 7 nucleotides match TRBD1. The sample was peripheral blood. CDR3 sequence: CASSQDQGGIGNTIYF. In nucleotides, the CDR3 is TGCGCCAGCAGCCAAGATCAGGGGGGAATTGGAAACACCATATATTTT.